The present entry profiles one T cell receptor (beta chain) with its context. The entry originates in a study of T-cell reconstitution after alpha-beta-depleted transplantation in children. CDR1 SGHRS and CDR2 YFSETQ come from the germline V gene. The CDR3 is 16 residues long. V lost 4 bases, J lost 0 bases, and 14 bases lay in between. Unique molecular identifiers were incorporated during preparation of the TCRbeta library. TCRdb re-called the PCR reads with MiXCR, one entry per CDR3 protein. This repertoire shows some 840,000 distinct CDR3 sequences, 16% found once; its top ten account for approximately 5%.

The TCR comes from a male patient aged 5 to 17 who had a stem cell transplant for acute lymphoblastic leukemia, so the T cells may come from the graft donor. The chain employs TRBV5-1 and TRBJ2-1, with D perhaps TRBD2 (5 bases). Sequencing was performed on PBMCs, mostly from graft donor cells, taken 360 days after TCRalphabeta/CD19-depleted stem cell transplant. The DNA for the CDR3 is TGCGCCAGCAGCCCTAAGCGGAGTAGCTCCTACAATGAGCAGTTCTTC. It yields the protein CASSPKRSSSYNEQFF.